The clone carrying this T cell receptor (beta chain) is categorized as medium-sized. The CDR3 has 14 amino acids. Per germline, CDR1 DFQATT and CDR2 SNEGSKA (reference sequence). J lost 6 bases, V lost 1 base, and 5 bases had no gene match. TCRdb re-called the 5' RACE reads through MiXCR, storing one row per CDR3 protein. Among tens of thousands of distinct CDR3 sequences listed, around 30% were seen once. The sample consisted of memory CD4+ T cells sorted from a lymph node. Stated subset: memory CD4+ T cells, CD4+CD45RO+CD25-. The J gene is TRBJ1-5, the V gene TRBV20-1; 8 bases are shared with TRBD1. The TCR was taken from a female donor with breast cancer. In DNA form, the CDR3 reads TGCAGTGCTAGAGTGCAGGGGGCGCGTCAGCCCCAGCATTTT. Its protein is CSARVQGARQPQHF.